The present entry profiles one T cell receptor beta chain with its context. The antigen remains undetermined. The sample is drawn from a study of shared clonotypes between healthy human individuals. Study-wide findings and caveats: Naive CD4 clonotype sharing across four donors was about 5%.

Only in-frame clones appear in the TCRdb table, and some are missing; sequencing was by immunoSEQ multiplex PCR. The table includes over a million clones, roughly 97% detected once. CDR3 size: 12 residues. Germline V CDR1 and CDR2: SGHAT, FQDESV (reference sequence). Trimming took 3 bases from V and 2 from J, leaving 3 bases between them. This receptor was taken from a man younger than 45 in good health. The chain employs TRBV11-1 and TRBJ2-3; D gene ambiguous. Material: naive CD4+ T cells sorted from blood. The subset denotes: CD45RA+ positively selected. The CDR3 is CASSFVTDTQYF. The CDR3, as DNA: TGTGCCAGCAGCTTTGTCACAGATACGCAGTATTTT.